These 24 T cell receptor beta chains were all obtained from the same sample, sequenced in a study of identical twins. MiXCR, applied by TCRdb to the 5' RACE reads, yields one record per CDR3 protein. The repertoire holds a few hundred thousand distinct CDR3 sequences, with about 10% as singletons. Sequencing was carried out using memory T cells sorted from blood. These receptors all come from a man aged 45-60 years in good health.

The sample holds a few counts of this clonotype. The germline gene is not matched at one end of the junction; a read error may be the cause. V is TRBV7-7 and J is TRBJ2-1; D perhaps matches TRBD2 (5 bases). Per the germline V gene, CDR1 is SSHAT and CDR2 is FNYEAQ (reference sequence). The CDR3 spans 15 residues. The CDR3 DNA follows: TGTGCTAGCAGCTTAGGTAGAGGGTCCTACAATGAGCAGTTCTTC. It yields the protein CASSLGRGSYNEQFF.

The CDR3 DNA sequence: TGTGCCAGCAGGGACACCCCAGTGGGTGGCTACACCTTC. The encoded protein is CASRDTPVGGYTF. This chain connects TRBV27 to TRBJ1-2; tentative D call: TRBD1 (5 bases). Per the germline V gene, CDR1 is MNHEY and CDR2 is SMNVEV (reference sequence). The V end was cut by 6 bases, the J end by 7 bases, with 15 bases between. CDR3 length: 13 residues.

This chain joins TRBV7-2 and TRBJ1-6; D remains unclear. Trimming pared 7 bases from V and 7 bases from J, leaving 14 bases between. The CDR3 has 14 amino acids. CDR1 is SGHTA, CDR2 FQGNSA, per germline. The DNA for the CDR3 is TGTGCCAGCACGGACCTTAAATGGAATTCACCCCTCCACTTT. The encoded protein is CASTDLKWNSPLHF.

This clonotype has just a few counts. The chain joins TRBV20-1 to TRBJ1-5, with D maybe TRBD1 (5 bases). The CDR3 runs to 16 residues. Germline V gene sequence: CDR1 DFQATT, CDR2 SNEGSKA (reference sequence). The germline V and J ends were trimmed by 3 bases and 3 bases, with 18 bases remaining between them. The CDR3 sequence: CSARGGRGSYNQPQHF. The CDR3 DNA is TGCAGTGCTAGGGGGGGGAGGGGCTCTTACAATCAGCCCCAGCATTTT.

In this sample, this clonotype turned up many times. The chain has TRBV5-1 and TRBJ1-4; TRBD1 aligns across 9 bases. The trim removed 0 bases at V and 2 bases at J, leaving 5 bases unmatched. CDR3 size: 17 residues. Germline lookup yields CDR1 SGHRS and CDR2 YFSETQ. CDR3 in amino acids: CASSLEGQGITNEKLFF. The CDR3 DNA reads TGCGCCAGCAGCTTGGAGGGACAGGGTATCACTAATGAAAAACTGTTTTTT. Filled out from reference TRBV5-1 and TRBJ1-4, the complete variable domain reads KAGVTQTPRYLIKTRGQQVTLSCSPISGHRSVSWYQQTPGQGLQFLFEYFSETQRNKGNFPGRFSGRQFSNSRSEMNVSTLELGDSALYLCASSLEGQGITNEKLFFGSGTQLSVL.

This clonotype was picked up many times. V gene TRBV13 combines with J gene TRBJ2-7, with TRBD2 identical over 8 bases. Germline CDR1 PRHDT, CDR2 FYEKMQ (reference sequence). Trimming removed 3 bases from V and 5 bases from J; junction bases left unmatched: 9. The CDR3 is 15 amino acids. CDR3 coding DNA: TGTGCCAGCAGCTTCCTGCGGGAGGCGGGCAACGAGCAGTACTTC. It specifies CASSFLREAGNEQYF.

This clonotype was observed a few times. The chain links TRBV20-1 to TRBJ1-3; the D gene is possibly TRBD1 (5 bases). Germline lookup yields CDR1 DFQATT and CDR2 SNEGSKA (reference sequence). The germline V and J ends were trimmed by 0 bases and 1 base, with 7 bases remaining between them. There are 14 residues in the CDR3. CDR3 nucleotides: TGCAGTGCTAGAGATCAGGGTTCTGGAAACACCATATATTTT. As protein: CSARDQGSGNTIYF.

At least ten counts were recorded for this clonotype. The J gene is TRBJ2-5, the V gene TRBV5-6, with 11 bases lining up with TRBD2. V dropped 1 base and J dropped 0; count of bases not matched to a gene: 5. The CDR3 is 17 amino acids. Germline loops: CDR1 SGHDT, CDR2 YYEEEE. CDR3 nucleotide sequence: TGTGCCAGCAGCTTGTCCGGACTAGCGGGCCACCAAGAGACCCAGTACTTC. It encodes CASSLSGLAGHQETQYF. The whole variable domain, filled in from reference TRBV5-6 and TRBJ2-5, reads DAGVTQSPTHLIKTRGQQVTLRCSPKSGHDTVSWYQQALGQGPQFIFQYYEEEERQRGNFPDRFSGHQFPNYSSELNVNALLLGDSALYLCASSLSGLAGHQETQYFGPGTRLLVL.

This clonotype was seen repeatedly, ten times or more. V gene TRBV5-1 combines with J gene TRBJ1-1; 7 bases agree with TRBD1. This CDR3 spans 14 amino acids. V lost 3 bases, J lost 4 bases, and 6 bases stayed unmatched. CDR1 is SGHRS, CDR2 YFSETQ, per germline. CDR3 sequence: CASSSGQIRTEAFF. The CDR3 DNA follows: TGCGCCAGCAGCTCGGGACAGATTCGCACTGAAGCTTTCTTT.

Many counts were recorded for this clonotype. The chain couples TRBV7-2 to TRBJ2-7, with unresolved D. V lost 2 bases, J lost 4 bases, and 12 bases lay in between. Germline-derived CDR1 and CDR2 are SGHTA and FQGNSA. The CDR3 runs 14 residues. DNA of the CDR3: TGTGCCAGCAGCTTACAGCAGGTGGGGTACGAGCAGTACTTC. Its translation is CASSLQQVGYEQYF.

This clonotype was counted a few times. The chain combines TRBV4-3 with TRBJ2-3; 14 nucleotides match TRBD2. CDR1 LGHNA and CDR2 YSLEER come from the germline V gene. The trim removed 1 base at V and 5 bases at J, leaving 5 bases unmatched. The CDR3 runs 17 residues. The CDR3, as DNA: TGCGCCAGCAGCCAAGGTCCGGGACTAGCGGGGGAAGATACGCAGTATTTT. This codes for CASSQGPGLAGEDTQYF.

The CDR3 sequence is CASSPPYALTTGELFF. CDR3 DNA sequence: TGTGCCAGCTCACCACCGTACGCCCTAACAACCGGGGAGCTGTTTTTT. The V call is TRBV18, the J call TRBJ2-2; no definite D call. Germline CDR1 KGHSH, CDR2 LQKENI. V lost 0 bases and J 5 bases, leaving 13 bases between the germline ends. The CDR3 totals 16 residues.

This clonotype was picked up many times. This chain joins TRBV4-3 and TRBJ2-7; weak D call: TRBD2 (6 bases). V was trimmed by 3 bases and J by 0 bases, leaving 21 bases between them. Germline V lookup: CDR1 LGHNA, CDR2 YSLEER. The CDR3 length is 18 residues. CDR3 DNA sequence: TGCGCCAGCAGCCAGAGGGTGGAAGGTGGAGGGAACTCCTACGAGCAGTACTTC. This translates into CASSQRVEGGGNSYEQYF.

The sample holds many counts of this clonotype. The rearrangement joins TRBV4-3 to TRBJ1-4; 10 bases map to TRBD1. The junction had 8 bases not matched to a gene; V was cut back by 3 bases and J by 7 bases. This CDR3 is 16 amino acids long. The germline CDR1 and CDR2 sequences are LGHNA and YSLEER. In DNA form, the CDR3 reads TGCGCCAGCAGCCAGGGACAGGGGACGGGATCTGAAAAACTGTTTTTT. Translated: CASSQGQGTGSEKLFF.

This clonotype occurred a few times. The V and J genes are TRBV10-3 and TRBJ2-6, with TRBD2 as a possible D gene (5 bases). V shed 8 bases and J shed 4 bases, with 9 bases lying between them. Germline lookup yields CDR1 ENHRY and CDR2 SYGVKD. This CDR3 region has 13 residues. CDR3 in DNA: TGTGCCATCCAGGAGGTCGGGGCCAACGTCCTGACTTTC. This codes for CAIQEVGANVLTF.

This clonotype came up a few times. CDR3 in DNA: TGTGCCAGTAGTATATTTACAGGGGTTGAGCAGTTCTTC. Protein sequence: CASSIFTGVEQFF. This chain links TRBV19 with TRBJ2-1, with 7 bases fitting TRBD1. Germline CDR1 LNHDA, CDR2 SQIVND (reference sequence). CDR3 length: 13 amino acids. V was pared by 2 bases and J by 9 bases, with 4 bases of the junction left unmatched.

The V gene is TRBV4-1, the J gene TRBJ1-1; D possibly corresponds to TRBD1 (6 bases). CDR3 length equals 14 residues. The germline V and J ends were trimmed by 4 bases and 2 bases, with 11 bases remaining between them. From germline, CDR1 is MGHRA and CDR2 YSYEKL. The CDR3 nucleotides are TGCGCCAGCAGCCCCCGGACAGATAACACTGAAGCTTTCTTT. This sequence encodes CASSPRTDNTEAFF.

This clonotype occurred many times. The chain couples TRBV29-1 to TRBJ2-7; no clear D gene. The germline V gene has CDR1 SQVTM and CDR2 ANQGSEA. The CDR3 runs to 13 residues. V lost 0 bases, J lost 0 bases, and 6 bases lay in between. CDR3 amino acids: CSVEDRSSYEQYF. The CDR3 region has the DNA TGCAGCGTTGAAGACAGAAGCTCCTACGAGCAGTACTTC.

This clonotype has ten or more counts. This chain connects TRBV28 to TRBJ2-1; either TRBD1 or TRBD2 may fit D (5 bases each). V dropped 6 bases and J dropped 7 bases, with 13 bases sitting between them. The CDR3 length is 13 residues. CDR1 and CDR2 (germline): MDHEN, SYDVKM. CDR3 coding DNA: TGTGCCAGCAGCACCTCGGGGCCGAATGAGCAGTTCTTC. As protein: CASSTSGPNEQFF.

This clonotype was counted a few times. Written as DNA, the CDR3 is TGCAGTGCTAGAGAGGCTAGCGGGGTAGGCGAGCAGTACTTC. Translating gives CSAREASGVGEQYF. The J gene is TRBJ2-7, the V gene TRBV20-1; 9 bases align to TRBD2. The CDR3 has 14 amino acids. V was clipped by 0 bases and J by 6 bases; unmatched bases: 6. Germline V CDR1 and CDR2: DFQATT, SNEGSKA (reference sequence).

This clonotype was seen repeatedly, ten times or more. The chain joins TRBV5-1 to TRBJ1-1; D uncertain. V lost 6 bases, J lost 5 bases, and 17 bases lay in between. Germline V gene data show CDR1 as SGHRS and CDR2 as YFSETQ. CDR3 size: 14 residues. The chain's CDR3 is CASTPRGGNTEAFF. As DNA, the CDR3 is TGCGCCAGCACGCCACGCGGAGGGAATACTGAAGCTTTCTTT.

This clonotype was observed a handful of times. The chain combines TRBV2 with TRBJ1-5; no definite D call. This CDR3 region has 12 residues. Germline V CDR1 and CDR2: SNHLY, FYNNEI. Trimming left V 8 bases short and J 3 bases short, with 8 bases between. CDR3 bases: TGTGCCAGCCATGGAAACAATCAGCCCCAGCATTTT. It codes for CASHGNNQPQHF. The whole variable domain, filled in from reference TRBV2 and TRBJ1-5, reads EPEVTQTPSHQVTQMGQEVILRCVPISNHLYFYWYRQILGQKVEFLVSFYNNEISEKSEIFDDQFSVERPDGSNFTLKIRSTKLEDSAMYFCASHGNNQPQHFGDGTRLSIL.

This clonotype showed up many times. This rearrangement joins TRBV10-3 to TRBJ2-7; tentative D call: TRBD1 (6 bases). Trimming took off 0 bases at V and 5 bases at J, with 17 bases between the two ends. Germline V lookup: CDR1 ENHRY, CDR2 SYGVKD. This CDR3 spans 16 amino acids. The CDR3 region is CAISESNLGAVHEQYF. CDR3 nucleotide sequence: TGTGCCATCAGTGAGTCAAATTTGGGGGCTGTCCACGAGCAGTACTTC.

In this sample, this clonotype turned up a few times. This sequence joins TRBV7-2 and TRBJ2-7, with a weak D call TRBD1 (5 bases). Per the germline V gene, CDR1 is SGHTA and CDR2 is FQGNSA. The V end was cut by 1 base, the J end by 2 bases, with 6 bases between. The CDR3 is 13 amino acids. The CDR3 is CASSLGQPYEQYF. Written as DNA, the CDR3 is TGTGCCAGCAGCTTAGGACAGCCCTACGAGCAGTACTTC.